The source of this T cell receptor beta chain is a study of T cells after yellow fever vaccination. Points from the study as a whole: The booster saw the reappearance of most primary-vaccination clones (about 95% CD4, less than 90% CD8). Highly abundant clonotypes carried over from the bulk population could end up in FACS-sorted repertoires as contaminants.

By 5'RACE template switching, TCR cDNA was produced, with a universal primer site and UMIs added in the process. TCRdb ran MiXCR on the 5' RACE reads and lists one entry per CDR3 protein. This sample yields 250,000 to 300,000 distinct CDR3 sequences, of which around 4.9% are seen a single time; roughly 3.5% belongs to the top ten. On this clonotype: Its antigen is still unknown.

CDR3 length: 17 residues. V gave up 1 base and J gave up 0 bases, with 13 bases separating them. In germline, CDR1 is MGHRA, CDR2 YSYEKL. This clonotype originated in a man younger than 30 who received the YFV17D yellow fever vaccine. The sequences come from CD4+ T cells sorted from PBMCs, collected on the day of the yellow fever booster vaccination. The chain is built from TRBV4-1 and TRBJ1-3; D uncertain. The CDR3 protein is CASSQGSRWSSGNTIYF. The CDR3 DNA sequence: TGCGCCAGCAGCCAAGGTTCCAGGTGGAGCTCTGGAAACACCATATATTTT.